The 14 T cell receptor beta chains listed next were all sequenced from one sample in a study of cytomegalovirus exposure and HLA in healthy donors. In the PCR, 60 Vbeta and 13 Jbeta primers were used. This table comes from immunoSEQ multiplex PCR, and its TCRdb copy is limited to in-frame clones, with some not included. This sample yields about 130,000 clones, of which over 70% are seen a single time; 3.1% belongs to the top ten. The specimen sequenced was PBMCs. These receptors came from a middle-aged man in good health and CMV-seronegative.

The sample holds one count of this clone. The chain recombines TRBV30 with TRBJ2-2; a weak D match, TRBD1 (6 bases). V was clipped by 3 bases and J by 3 bases, with 11 bases between them. The CDR3 contains 14 residues. Germline values: CDR1 GTSNPN, CDR2 SVGIG (reference sequence). CDR3 sequence (DNA): TGTGCCTGGAGCCGACAGGCGGACACCGGGGAGCTGTTTTTT. It encodes CAWSRQADTGELFF.

The rearrangement uses TRBV9 and TRBJ1-4; D ambiguous. Germline CDR1 is SGDLS and CDR2 is YYNGEE. V was cut by 0 bases and J by 8 bases, with 14 bases left in between. CDR3 length equals 15 residues. The chain's CDR3 is CASSVDEGGGEKLFF. The CDR3 DNA reads TGTGCCAGCAGCGTAGATGAGGGCGGCGGAGAAAAACTGTTTTTT.

The J gene is TRBJ2-3, the V gene TRBV6-6; TRBD2 matches 9 bases. The CDR3 loop spans 14 amino acids. V dropped 2 bases and J dropped 5; count of bases not matched to a gene: 2. Germline CDR1 MNHNY, CDR2 SVGAGI (reference sequence). The chain's CDR3 is CASSYGAGGDTQYF. In DNA form, the CDR3 reads TGTGCCAGCAGTTACGGAGCGGGGGGAGATACGCAGTATTTT.

The chain recombines TRBV4-1 with TRBJ1-4, with D uncertain. V was cut by 4 bases and J by 4 bases, with 16 bases left in between. The CDR3 contains 16 residues. Germline CDR1 MGHRA, CDR2 YSYEKL. Here the CDR3 DNA reads TGCGCCAGCAGCCGGAGCGTCTCAAGGAATAATGAAAAACTGTTTTTT. It encodes CASSRSVSRNNEKLFF.

The chain employs TRBV4-2 and TRBJ2-1, with a weak D call TRBD2 (5 bases). This CDR3 is built from 14 residues. The germline V and J ends were trimmed by 3 bases and 5 bases, with 11 bases remaining between them. The germline V gene has CDR1 LGHNA and CDR2 YNFKEQ. The DNA for the CDR3 is TGTGCCAGCAGCCATGGGGAGTCGCACAATGAGCAGTTCTTC. This sequence encodes CASSHGESHNEQFF.

In its sample, this clone was seen a few times. The rearrangement uses TRBV5-1 and TRBJ1-3; 9 nucleotides agree with TRBD1. Per the germline V gene, CDR1 is SGHRS and CDR2 is YFSETQ. After removal of 4 bases from V and 3 bases from J, the junction contained 5 bases not matched to a gene. This CDR3 has 15 amino acids. Here the CDR3 reads CASSPQTGGGNTIYF. The CDR3 coding sequence is TGCGCCAGCAGCCCACAGACAGGGGGTGGAAACACCATATATTTT.

This clone came up once. The chain uses TRBV19 and TRBJ1-2; D uncertain. CDR3 length: 13 residues. CDR1 is LNHDA and CDR2 is SQIVND in the germline V gene (reference sequence). V gave up 5 bases and J gave up 0 bases, with 7 bases separating them. The CDR3 reads CASSFVANYGYTF. The CDR3 DNA is TGTGCCAGTAGTTTCGTTGCTAACTATGGCTACACCTTC.

The chain has TRBV2 and TRBJ2-7, with TRBD2 identical over 16 bases. The V segment lost 5 bases and the J segment 2 bases; nucleotides outside the gene matches: 18. Germline V lookup: CDR1 SNHLY, CDR2 FYNNEI. This CDR3 has 21 amino acids. The CDR3 nucleotides read TGTGCCAGCAGTTCTGCGCCGGGACTAGCGGGGGGGGCGAGTAGGACCTACGAGCAGTACTTC. It specifies CASSSAPGLAGGASRTYEQYF.

V is TRBV13 and J is TRBJ2-7; D call uncertain. The V gene's germline CDR1 is PRHDT and CDR2 FYEKMQ (reference sequence). V gave up 4 bases and J gave up 2 bases, with 12 bases separating them. There are 14 residues in the CDR3. The CDR3 reads CASSSDMATYEQYF. DNA of the CDR3: TGTGCCAGCAGCTCCGACATGGCCACCTACGAGCAGTACTTC.

The chain combines TRBV11-3 with TRBJ2-7, with 9 bases that match TRBD2. The CDR3 spans 14 residues. With V trimmed by 5 bases and J by 3 bases, 5 bases remained unmatched. Germline CDR1 SGHNT, CDR2 YENEEA. The CDR3 reads CASSRPAGGYEQYF. The CDR3 nucleotides read TGTGCCAGCAGCCGCCCAGCGGGGGGCTACGAGCAGTACTTC.

This clone was detected once. The chain couples TRBV28 to TRBJ2-3; 12 nucleotides agree with TRBD2. Trimming at V came to 5 bases and at J to 4 bases, leaving 16 bases not matched to a gene. CDR1 is MDHEN and CDR2 is SYDVKM in the germline V gene. The CDR3 totals 19 residues. CDR3 in amino acids: CASSPLGPGLAGEADTQYF. CDR3 nucleotide sequence: TGTGCCAGCAGTCCTCTTGGGCCGGGACTAGCGGGCGAGGCAGATACGCAGTATTTT.

The chain employs TRBV20-1 and TRBJ2-3; TRBD2 is a possible D gene (6 bases). The length of the CDR3 is 11 residues. In germline, CDR1 is DFQATT, CDR2 SNEGSKA (reference sequence). V lost 6 bases and J lost 6, with 10 bases in between. The CDR3 nucleotides are TGCAGTGCGGGTCGGGGGGATACGCAGTATTTT. This translates into CSAGRGDTQYF.

The chain couples TRBV12-2 to TRBJ2-5; the table's D call of TRBD2 was not tested on the DNA. TRBV12-2 is recorded as a pseudogene. This CDR3 spans 17 amino acids. CDR3 amino acids: CASRLALRTLPGRTQYF. The CDR3 DNA is TGTGCAAGTCGCTTAGCCCTCCGGACTCTACCCGGGCGGACCCAGTACTTC.

The chain uses TRBV6-1 and TRBJ1-1; D is undetermined. From germline, CDR1 is MNHNS and CDR2 SASEGT. Between the trimmed V and J ends, which lost 10 bases and 10 bases, there was a span of 22 bases. The CDR3 contains 13 residues. CDR3 protein: CATPGLDLGGAFF. The DNA for the CDR3 is TGTGCCACCCCCGGACTCGACCTAGGAGGAGCTTTCTTT.